Sequencing of this TCR beta chain was carried out in a study of identical twins. MiXCR was run by TCRdb on the 5' RACE reads, yielding one entry per CDR3 protein. The data contain some 660,000 distinct CDR3 sequences, 8.6% of them singletons. The CDR3 runs 16 residues. V was pared by 0 bases and J by 0 bases, with 11 bases between. Germline values: CDR1 SGHAT, CDR2 FQNNGV. This clonotype turned up a few times. The same sample was also studied in work on yellow fever vaccine responses in identical twins.

The chain joins TRBV11-2 to TRBJ1-1; possible D gene TRBD1, 6 bases. The sample consisted of PBMCs. The clonotype originates from a woman aged 18-29 years in good health. CDR3 in amino acids: CASSLEGGLLNTEAFF. CDR3 coding DNA: TGTGCCAGCAGCTTAGAGGGGGGGCTATTGAACACTGAAGCTTTCTTT.